This T cell receptor beta chain was captured in a study of regulatory T cells in long-lasting Graves disease. Arm-PCR of CDR3 regions and iRepertoire HTBI primers were used to build TCR beta libraries. MiXCR was run by TCRdb on the multiplex PCR reads, yielding one entry per CDR3 protein. The data contain approximately 310,000 distinct CDR3 sequences, under 20% of them seen just once; the ten biggest clones take up about 36%. This CDR3 spans 14 amino acids. Germline V gives CDR1 SNHLY, CDR2 FYNNEI. The V end lost 5 bases, the J end lost 0 bases, and 11 bases lay between the germline ends. Time point here: newly diagnosed GD, antithyroid drugs for less than 3 months. There was RNA extracted from PBMCs, and the TCR library was made from it. Regarding the study as a whole: Persistent Graves' patients had lower TCR diversity than newly diagnosed ones.

Ten or more counts support this clonotype. The antigen is undetermined. The chain is built from TRBV2 and TRBJ2-7; no firm D call. This receptor was obtained from a female donor with Graves disease. The material sequenced was peripheral blood mononuclear cells (PBMCs), taken at new diagnosis, from a patient treated with antithyroid drugs. CDR3 DNA sequence: TGTGCCAGCAGTCAATCAGGAGCCTCCTACGAGCAGTACTTC. Amino acids: CASSQSGASYEQYF.